This T cell receptor beta chain was identified in a study of T cells after yellow fever vaccination. In the study overall: It was SMART-Seq v4 Ultra Low Input that prepared the fractions with low cell numbers.

A word on this clonotype: Its antigen remains unknown.

TCR cDNA was made by 5'RACE template switching, adding a universal primer site and UMIs. One entry per CDR3 protein, called by TCRdb with MiXCR from the 5' RACE reads. The sample contains 340,000 or so distinct CDR3 sequences, around an eighth of which appear only once. The germline gives CDR1 MNHEY, CDR2 SVGAGI. V lost 0 bases and J 7 bases, leaving 9 bases between the germline ends. The CDR3 has 14 residues. The study, taken as a whole, reports: Detected again after the booster were most primary-vaccination clones, at nearly 97% CD4 and approximately 87% CD8. Some clonotypes were seen in both the CD4 and the CD8 compartments. These made up a small share and likely arose from convergent recombination.

V is TRBV6-5 and J is TRBJ1-4; D gene ambiguous. Sequencing used CD4+ T cells sorted from PBMCs, obtained 15 days after the yellow fever booster vaccination. The TCR was taken from a man younger than 30 who received the YFV17D yellow fever vaccine. The CDR3, as DNA: TGTGCCAGCAGTTACTCTTGGACCCTTGAAAAACTGTTTTTT. Its translation is CASSYSWTLEKLFF.